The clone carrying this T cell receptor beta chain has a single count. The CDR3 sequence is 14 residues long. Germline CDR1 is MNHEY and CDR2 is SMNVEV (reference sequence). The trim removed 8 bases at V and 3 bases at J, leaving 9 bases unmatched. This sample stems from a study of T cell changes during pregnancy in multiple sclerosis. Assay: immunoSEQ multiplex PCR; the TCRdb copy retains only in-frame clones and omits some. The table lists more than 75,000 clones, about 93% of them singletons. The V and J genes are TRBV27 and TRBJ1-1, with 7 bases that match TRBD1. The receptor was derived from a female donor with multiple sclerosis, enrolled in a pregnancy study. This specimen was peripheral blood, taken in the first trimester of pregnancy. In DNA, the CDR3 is TGTGCCAGCCATTCTATCGACAGGGACACTGAAGCTTTCTTT. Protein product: CASHSIDRDTEAFF.